The 30 T cell receptor beta chains presented below share a single source sample, sequenced in a study of T cell responses to AZD1222 COVID-19 vaccine. The protocol was immunoSEQ multiplex PCR, while the TCRdb copy is restricted to in-frame clones and leaves out a portion. Seen here are fewer than 150,000 clones, 88% observed once, and the top ten hold 5% to 7%. Sequencing used peripheral blood, obtained 28 days after the second AZD1222 dose. The source of these receptors is an adult who received the AZD1222 COVID-19 vaccine.

This chain links TRBV11-1 with TRBJ1-6; 7 bases match TRBD1. The CDR3 runs to 14 residues. CDR1 is SGHAT, CDR2 FQDESV, per germline (reference sequence). V lost 5 bases to trimming and J lost 8 bases; unmatched junction nucleotides: 6. CDR3 nucleotide sequence: TGTGCCAGCAGCCCGGACAGGTCGGATTCACCCCTCCACTTT. Protein product: CASSPDRSDSPLHF. The full variable domain, in which reference TRBV11-1 and TRBJ1-6 provide the parts outside the CDR3, is EAEVAQSPRYKITEKSQAVAFWCDPISGHATLYWYRQILGQGPELLVQFQDESVVDDSQLPKDRFSAERLKGVDSTLKIQPAELGDSAMYLCASSPDRSDSPLHFGNGTRLTVT.

This chain joins TRBV19 and TRBJ2-2; no reliable D call. The V gene lost 3 bases and the J gene lost 6 bases, with 11 bases spanning the gap. CDR1 and CDR2 from the germline V gene are LNHDA and SQIVND (reference sequence). The CDR3 is made up of 14 amino acids. CDR3 sequence reads: CASSILEGSGELFF. The CDR3 nucleotides are TGTGCCAGTAGTATTTTAGAAGGGTCCGGGGAGCTGTTTTTT. The complete variable domain, with remaining parts taken from reference TRBV19 and TRBJ2-2, reads DGGITQSPKYLFRKEGQNVTLSCEQNLNHDAMYWYRQDPGQGLRLIYYSQIVNDFQKGDIAEGYSVSREKKESFPLTVTSAQKNPTAFYLCASSILEGSGELFFGEGSRLTVL.

This rearrangement joins TRBV5-1 to TRBJ1-3; 7 bases agree with TRBD1. The V gene end was trimmed by 4 bases and the J gene end by 3 bases; junction bases not matched to a gene: 10. The germline CDR1 and CDR2 sequences are SGHRS and YFSETQ. The CDR3 consists of 16 residues. CDR3 residues: CASSHGQEGFGNTIYF. DNA for the CDR3: TGCGCCAGCAGCCACGGACAGGAGGGATTTGGAAACACCATATATTTT.

This chain connects TRBV6-5 to TRBJ2-1, with 9 nucleotides matching TRBD2. Germline CDR1 is MNHEY and CDR2 is SVGAGI. The CDR3 has 16 amino acids. The J segment lost 5 bases and the V segment lost 0 bases, leaving 5 bases of the junction unmatched. DNA of the CDR3: TGTGCCAGCAGTTACTCGGCTAGCGGGGACGACAATGAGCAGTTCTTC. Translation: CASSYSASGDDNEQFF.

The V call is TRBV11-3, the J call TRBJ1-3; D gene ambiguous. The germline gives CDR1 SGHNT, CDR2 YENEEA. This CDR3 contains 14 residues. The V gene lost 1 base and the J gene lost 1 base, with 5 bases spanning the gap. The CDR3, as DNA: TGTGCCAGCAGCTTAGCCAGTTCTGGAAACACCATATATTTT. Translating gives CASSLASSGNTIYF. Supplemented by reference TRBV11-3 and TRBJ1-3, the full variable domain reads EAGVVQSPRYKIIEKKQPVAFWCNPISGHNTLYWYLQNLGQGPELLIRYENEEAVDDSQLPKDRFSAERLKGVDSTLKIQPAELGDSAVYLCASSLASSGNTIYFGEGSWLTVV.

At least ten counts were recorded for this clone. The rearrangement uses TRBV19 and TRBJ1-4; D might be TRBD1 (5 bases). The CDR3 contains 16 residues. Between the trimmed V and J ends, which lost 3 bases and 4 bases, there was a span of 15 bases. Germline V gene lookup returns CDR1 LNHDA and CDR2 SQIVND (reference sequence). CDR3 in DNA: TGTGCCAGTAGTATTGGGGCACTTACCAATAATGAAAAACTGTTTTTT. Its protein product is CASSIGALTNNEKLFF.

The V and J genes are TRBV5-1 and TRBJ2-6; D not resolved. The CDR3 is 14 residues long. The V gene's germline CDR1 is SGHRS and CDR2 YFSETQ. The V gene lost 0 bases and the J gene lost 4 bases, with 5 bases spanning the gap. The CDR3 DNA reads as TGCGCCAGCAGCTTGGGGTCGGGGGCCAACGTCCTGACTTTC. Protein: CASSLGSGANVLTF.

This chain uses TRBV7-8 with TRBJ1-2; D is ambiguous. Trimming cost V 6 bases and J 10 bases, with 21 bases left between them. The CDR3 is 14 residues long. CDR1 SGHVS and CDR2 FQNEAQ come from the germline V gene. The DNA for the CDR3 is TGTGCCAGCAGTCGGGAGATTATGCTCGTCGACTACACCTTC. Protein product: CASSREIMLVDYTF. The full variable domain, with the rest looked up from reference TRBV7-8 and TRBJ1-2, is GAGVSQSPRYKVAKRGQDVALRCDPISGHVSLFWYQQALGQGPEFLTYFQNEAQLDKSGLPSDRFFAERPEGSVSTLKIQRTQQEDSAVYLCASSREIMLVDYTFGSGTRLTVV.

V gene TRBV2 combines with J gene TRBJ2-3; 9 bases match TRBD2. The CDR3 has 14 amino acids. V shed 4 bases, J shed 3 bases, and the junction held 2 bases outside the gene matches. Germline CDR1 and CDR2: SNHLY and FYNNEI. The CDR3 DNA reads as TGTGCCAGCAGTGGACTAGCGGCAACAGATACGCAGTATTTT. Its protein product is CASSGLAATDTQYF.

J is TRBJ2-7 and V is TRBV7-9, with D maybe TRBD2 (6 bases). Germline CDR1 is SEHNR and CDR2 is FQNEAQ (reference sequence). CDR3 length: 16 amino acids. V lost 6 bases, J lost 0 bases, and 18 bases lay in between. Written as DNA, the CDR3 is TGTGCCAGCAGTCCCAAGGAGGGAGCCAGCTCCTACGAGCAGTACTTC. It encodes CASSPKEGASSYEQYF.

CDR3 protein: CAISEGVYSNYGYTF. The CDR3 bases are TGTGCCATCAGTGAAGGGGTTTACTCTAACTATGGCTACACCTTC. This chain joins TRBV10-3 and TRBJ1-2; D may be TRBD1 (5 bases). Trimming took 3 bases from V and 0 from J, leaving 11 bases between them. This CDR3 has 15 residues. Germline lookup yields CDR1 ENHRY and CDR2 SYGVKD.

The chain uses TRBV7-9 and TRBJ2-3; 9 bases are a match to TRBD1. Germline V gene sequence: CDR1 SEHNR, CDR2 FQNEAQ (reference sequence). Unmatched junction bases numbered 2, after V lost 3 bases and J lost 1 base. The CDR3 extends over 15 amino acids. CDR3 coding DNA: TGTGCCAGCAGCTTCAGGACAGGGGGCACAGATACGCAGTATTTT. Translating it yields CASSFRTGGTDTQYF.

The chain combines TRBV7-2 with TRBJ2-5; 8 positions agree with TRBD1. Germline CDR1 SGHTA, CDR2 FQGNSA. CDR3 size: 14 residues. The J segment lost 2 bases and the V segment lost 6 bases, leaving 5 bases of the junction unmatched. The CDR3 protein is CASSLTGGQETQYF. The CDR3 DNA reads TGTGCCAGCAGTCTTACAGGGGGTCAAGAGACCCAGTACTTC.

V and J are TRBV10-2 and TRBJ2-7, with TRBD1 matching over 9 bases. The length of the CDR3 is 13 residues. Trimming removed 6 bases from V and 5 bases from J; junction bases left unmatched: 5. The germline gives CDR1 WSHSY, CDR2 SAAADI. The CDR3 bases are TGCGCCAGCAGCCGGGACAGGGTACACGAGCAGTACTTC. It yields the protein CASSRDRVHEQYF.

This clone occurred once. The chain uses TRBV5-1 and TRBJ2-1, with a possible D match to TRBD1 (5 bases). CDR1 is SGHRS, CDR2 YFSETQ, per germline. Trimming removed 0 bases from V and 0 bases from J, with 10 bases in between. The CDR3 extends over 16 amino acids. The CDR3 nucleotides are TGCGCCAGCAGCTTGGATGGCGACAGCTCCTACAATGAGCAGTTCTTC. Its translation is CASSLDGDSSYNEQFF.

This clone was picked up one time. The V call is TRBV28, the J call TRBJ1-2; tentative D call: TRBD1 (5 bases). V lost 6 bases, J lost 12 bases, and 20 bases lay in between. This CDR3 has 13 amino acids. Germline assignment: CDR1 MDHEN and CDR2 SYDVKM. In DNA, the CDR3 is TGTGCCAGCAGAAAGACAGCCGTTAGTGTCAACACCTTC. Translating it yields CASRKTAVSVNTF.

This clone was seen once. This chain uses TRBV7-6 with TRBJ2-5; 8 bases line up with TRBD2. The germline V gene has CDR1 SGHVS and CDR2 FNYEAQ. The J segment lost 0 bases and the V segment lost 4 bases, leaving 4 bases of the junction unmatched. CDR3 length: 15 amino acids. CDR3 sequence (DNA): TGTGCCAGCAGCTCCCGGGGGGGGGACCAAGAGACCCAGTACTTC. Protein sequence: CASSSRGGDQETQYF.

The chain combines TRBV6-5 with TRBJ1-2; D is unresolved. V was pared by 4 bases and J by 8 bases, with 17 bases between. The CDR3 extends over 14 amino acids. Germline lookup yields CDR1 MNHEY and CDR2 SVGAGI. The CDR3 spells CASSSQERERGYTF. The CDR3 DNA sequence: TGTGCCAGCAGTTCCCAGGAGAGGGAGAGGGGCTACACCTTC.

The chain recombines TRBV19 with TRBJ2-5; a possible D gene is TRBD1 (5 bases). V was shortened by 5 bases and J by 4 bases, with 11 bases between the two germline ends. CDR1 LNHDA and CDR2 SQIVND come from the germline V gene (reference sequence). This CDR3 spans 13 amino acids. The CDR3 region is CASSVRGPETQYF. As DNA, the CDR3 is TGTGCCAGTAGTGTTAGGGGTCCAGAGACCCAGTACTTC.

The chain recombines TRBV28 with TRBJ2-7; D is perhaps TRBD2 (6 bases). V was trimmed by 8 bases and J by 5 bases, leaving 16 bases between them. Germline V gene data show CDR1 as MDHEN and CDR2 as SYDVKM. CDR3 length: 13 amino acids. The CDR3 coding sequence is TGTGCCAGCGGGGGGTCGACGGAGGACGAGCAGTACTTC. Its protein product is CASGGSTEDEQYF.

The V and J genes are TRBV11-3 and TRBJ2-1; no reliable D call. V shed 1 base and J shed 8 bases, with 21 bases lying between them. Germline loops: CDR1 SGHNT, CDR2 YENEEA. This CDR3 has 17 residues. CDR3 bases: TGTGCCAGCAGCTTAGGGGCCTGGGCGAGTCGCGCGGATGAGCAGTTCTTC. This encodes CASSLGAWASRADEQFF.

Here the CDR3 reads CASSQERAGGETQYF. CDR3 nucleotides: TGCGCCAGCAGCCAAGAACGGGCAGGGGGAGAGACCCAGTACTTC. The chain carries TRBV4-1 and TRBJ2-5; 7 positions agree with TRBD1. The J segment lost 4 bases and the V segment lost 0 bases, leaving 5 bases of the junction unmatched. CDR1 and CDR2 from the germline V gene are MGHRA and YSYEKL. This CDR3 is 15 amino acids long.

The chain combines TRBV29-1 with TRBJ2-7, with 8 bases fitting TRBD1. V lost 1 base and J lost 2; bases outside the gene matches: 7. Germline V CDR1 and CDR2: SQVTM, ANQGSEA. CDR3 length: 15 residues. This chain's CDR3 is CSVEVTGGTPYEQYF. In DNA form, the CDR3 reads TGCAGCGTTGAAGTCACAGGGGGGACCCCCTACGAGCAGTACTTC.

This clone was recorded once. The chain is built from TRBV7-2 and TRBJ1-1; 8 nucleotides match TRBD1. V gave up 5 bases and J gave up 7 bases; unmatched junction bases: 15. Germline loops: CDR1 SGHTA, CDR2 FQGNSA. The CDR3 runs 16 residues. The CDR3 spells CASSPGPDRGGNEAFF. CDR3 in DNA: TGTGCCAGCAGCCCCGGACCCGACAGGGGAGGGAATGAAGCTTTCTTT.

The chain recombines TRBV5-1 with TRBJ2-3; 7 nucleotides line up with TRBD2. Germline CDR1 SGHRS, CDR2 YFSETQ. J was trimmed by 4 bases and V by 0 bases; bases with no gene match: 5. The CDR3 contains 15 residues. CDR3 region: CASSLDRLASDTQYF. Here the CDR3 DNA reads TGCGCCAGCAGCTTGGACCGACTAGCATCAGATACGCAGTATTTT.

The chain employs TRBV28 and TRBJ1-2; the D is unclear. This CDR3 contains 10 residues. CDR1 MDHEN and CDR2 SYDVKM come from the germline V gene. V dropped 6 bases and J dropped 6 bases, with 5 bases sitting between them. Here the CDR3 reads CASSSDGYTF. For the CDR3, the DNA is TGTGCCAGCAGCTCTGATGGCTACACCTTC.

V and J are TRBV6-5 and TRBJ2-6; D unresolved. CDR1 and CDR2 from the germline V gene are MNHEY and SVGAGI. This CDR3 region has 15 residues. V was pared by 6 bases and J by 1 base, with 10 bases between. The CDR3 loop is CASSWGSSGANVLTF. CDR3 bases: TGTGCCAGCAGCTGGGGTAGTTCTGGGGCCAACGTCCTGACTTTC.

The chain uses TRBV6-2 or TRBV6-3 and TRBJ2-3; 10 nucleotides align to TRBD2. Germline V gives CDR1 MNHEY, CDR2 SVGEGT. The CDR3 has 15 residues. Unmatched junction bases numbered 5, after V lost 6 bases and J lost 2 bases. CDR3 sequence reads: CASSNLAGATDTQYF. The DNA for the CDR3 is TGTGCCAGCAGCAACCTAGCGGGGGCCACAGATACGCAGTATTTT.

The chain links TRBV28 to TRBJ2-7, with 10 bases fitting TRBD2. CDR3 length: 15 residues. Per the germline V gene, CDR1 is MDHEN and CDR2 is SYDVKM. The V segment lost 7 bases and the J segment 0 bases; nucleotides outside the gene matches: 6. The CDR3 bases are TGTGCCAGCAAACTAGCGGGATCCTACTCCTACGAGCAGTACTTC. Translated, it gives CASKLAGSYSYEQYF.

The chain recombines TRBV7-8 with TRBJ1-1; D perhaps matches TRBD1 (6 bases). CDR3 size: 15 residues. Trimming removed 6 bases from V and 10 bases from J, with 24 bases in between. Germline lookup yields CDR1 SGHVS and CDR2 FQNEAQ. The CDR3 protein is CASSLPTGGTGRAFF. DNA of the CDR3: TGTGCCAGCAGTTTACCGACAGGCGGGACCGGAAGAGCTTTCTTT.